This TCR beta chain was recorded in a study of blood T cell repertoires in COVID-19. Some clones are missing from TCRdb's copy, which holds only in-frame ones; the method was immunoSEQ multiplex PCR. The table has under 450,000 clones, roughly 86% seen once. The CDR3 has 16 amino acids, counting both end residues. This clone was seen only once. No DNA is shown, since the ends of the CDR3 on it are uncertain; the CDR3 is the one TCRdb lists. The genes are TRBV12-1 and TRBJ2-2; TRBD1, the table's D call, lacks a check against the DNA. TRBV12-1 corresponds to a pseudogene. What was sequenced was PBMCs or T cells enriched from blood (not recorded which). The sequence came from a man aged 25-45 years who had recovered from COVID-19. The CDR3 reads CASSFGQGANTGELFF.